This T cell receptor beta chain derives from a study of T cell responses to AZD1222 COVID-19 vaccine. Notes on the study in general: Most donors were white British and more were female, and clonal diversity was possibly underestimated. Repertoires in all cases were sampled only once the peak T cell response had passed. Dominant at 160-218 and 743-854, vaccine-associated CD4 TCRs also spanned spike.

With respect to this clone: Its antigen remains unknown.

V lost 4 bases and J lost 4; bases outside the gene matches: 3. This CDR3 contains 13 residues. From germline, CDR1 is SGHRS and CDR2 YFSETQ. Sequencing used immunoSEQ multiplex PCR; TCRdb keeps in-frame clones, though not all of them. The sample records tens of thousands of clones, under 95% being singletons. The sequencing here drew on peripheral blood, taken on day 0 of MenACWY control vaccination. The V and J genes are TRBV5-1 and TRBJ1-2, with 8 bases aligning to TRBD1. The source is an adult in good health. The CDR3 coding sequence is TGCGCCAGCAGCCCCGGACAGGGCTATGGCTACACCTTC. The encoded protein is CASSPGQGYGYTF.